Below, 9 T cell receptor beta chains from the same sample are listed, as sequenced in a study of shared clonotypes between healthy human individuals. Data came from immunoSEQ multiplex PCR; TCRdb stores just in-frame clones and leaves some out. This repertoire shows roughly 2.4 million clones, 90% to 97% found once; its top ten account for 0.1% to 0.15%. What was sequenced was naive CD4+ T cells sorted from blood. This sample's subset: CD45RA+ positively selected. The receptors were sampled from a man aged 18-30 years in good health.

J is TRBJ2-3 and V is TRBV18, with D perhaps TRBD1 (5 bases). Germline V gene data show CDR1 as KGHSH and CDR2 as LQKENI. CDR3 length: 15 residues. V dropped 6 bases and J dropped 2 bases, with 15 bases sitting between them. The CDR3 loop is CASSFLQENTDTQYF. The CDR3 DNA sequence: TGTGCCAGCTCTTTCCTACAGGAGAACACAGATACGCAGTATTTT.

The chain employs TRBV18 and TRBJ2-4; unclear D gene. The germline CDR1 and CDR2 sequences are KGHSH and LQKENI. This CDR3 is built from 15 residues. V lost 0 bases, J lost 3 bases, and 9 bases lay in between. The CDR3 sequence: CASSPPALSKNIQYF. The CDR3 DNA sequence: TGTGCCAGCTCACCACCGGCACTCAGCAAAAACATTCAGTACTTC.

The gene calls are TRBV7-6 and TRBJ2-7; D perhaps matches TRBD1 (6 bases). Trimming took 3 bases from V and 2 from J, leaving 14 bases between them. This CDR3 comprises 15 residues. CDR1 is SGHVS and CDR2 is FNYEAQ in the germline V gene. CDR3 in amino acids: CASSFTLQGTYEQYF. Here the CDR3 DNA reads TGTGCCAGCAGCTTTACTCTTCAGGGGACCTACGAGCAGTACTTC. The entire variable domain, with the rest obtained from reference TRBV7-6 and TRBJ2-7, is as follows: GAGVSQSPRYKVTKRGQDVALRCDPISGHVSLYWYRQALGQGPEFLTYFNYEAQQDKSGLPNDRFSAERPEGSISTLTIQRTEQRDSAMYRCASSFTLQGTYEQYFGPGTRLTVT.

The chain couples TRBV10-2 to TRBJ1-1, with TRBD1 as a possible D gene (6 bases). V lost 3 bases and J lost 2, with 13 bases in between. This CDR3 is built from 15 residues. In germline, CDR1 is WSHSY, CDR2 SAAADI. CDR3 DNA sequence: TGCGCCAGCAGTGAAAGACAACAGGGAAACACTGAAGCTTTCTTT. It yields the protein CASSERQQGNTEAFF.

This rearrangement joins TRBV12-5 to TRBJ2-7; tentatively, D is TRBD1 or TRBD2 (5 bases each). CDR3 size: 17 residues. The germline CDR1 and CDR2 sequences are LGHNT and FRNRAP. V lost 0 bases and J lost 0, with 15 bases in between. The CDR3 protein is CASGLVSLGETSYEQYF. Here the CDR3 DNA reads TGTGCTAGTGGTTTGGTAAGTTTAGGGGAGACCTCCTACGAGCAGTACTTC. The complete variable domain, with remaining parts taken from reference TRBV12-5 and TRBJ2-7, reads DARVTQTPRHKVTEMGQEVTMRCQPILGHNTVFWYRQTMMQGLELLAYFRNRAPLDDSGMPKDRFSAEMPDATLATLKIQPSEPRDSAVYFCASGLVSLGETSYEQYFGPGTRLTVT.

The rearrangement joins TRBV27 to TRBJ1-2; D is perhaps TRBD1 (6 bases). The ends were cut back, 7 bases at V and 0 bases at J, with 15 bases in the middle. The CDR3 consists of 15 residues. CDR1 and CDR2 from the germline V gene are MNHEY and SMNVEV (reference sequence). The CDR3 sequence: CASTSLGGPNYGYTF. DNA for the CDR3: TGTGCCAGCACCTCCCTGGGGGGGCCTAACTATGGCTACACCTTC.

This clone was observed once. The CDR3 DNA is TGTGCCAGCACCTTCAGCGGGGCCACAGATACGCAGTATTTT. This gives the protein CASTFSGATDTQYF. This sequence joins TRBV5-5 and TRBJ2-3; 7 bases match TRBD2. V trimming: 6 bases; J trimming: 2 bases; junction bases outside the gene matches: 6. This CDR3 has 14 amino acids. Germline values: CDR1 SGHKS, CDR2 YYEKEE (reference sequence).

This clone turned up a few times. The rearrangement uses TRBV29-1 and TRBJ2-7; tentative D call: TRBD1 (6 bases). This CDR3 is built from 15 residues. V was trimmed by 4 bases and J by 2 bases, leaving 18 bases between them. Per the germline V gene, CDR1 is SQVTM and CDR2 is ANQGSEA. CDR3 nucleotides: TGCAGCGTTGGGGACGACACAGGGATCCCCTACGAGCAGTACTTC. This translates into CSVGDDTGIPYEQYF.

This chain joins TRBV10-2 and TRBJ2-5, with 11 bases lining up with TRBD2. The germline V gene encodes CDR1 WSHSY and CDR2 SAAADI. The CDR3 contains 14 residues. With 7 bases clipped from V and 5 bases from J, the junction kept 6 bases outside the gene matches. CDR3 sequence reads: CASTLAGGAETQYF. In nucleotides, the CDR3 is TGCGCCAGCACTCTAGCGGGAGGAGCGGAGACCCAGTACTTC.